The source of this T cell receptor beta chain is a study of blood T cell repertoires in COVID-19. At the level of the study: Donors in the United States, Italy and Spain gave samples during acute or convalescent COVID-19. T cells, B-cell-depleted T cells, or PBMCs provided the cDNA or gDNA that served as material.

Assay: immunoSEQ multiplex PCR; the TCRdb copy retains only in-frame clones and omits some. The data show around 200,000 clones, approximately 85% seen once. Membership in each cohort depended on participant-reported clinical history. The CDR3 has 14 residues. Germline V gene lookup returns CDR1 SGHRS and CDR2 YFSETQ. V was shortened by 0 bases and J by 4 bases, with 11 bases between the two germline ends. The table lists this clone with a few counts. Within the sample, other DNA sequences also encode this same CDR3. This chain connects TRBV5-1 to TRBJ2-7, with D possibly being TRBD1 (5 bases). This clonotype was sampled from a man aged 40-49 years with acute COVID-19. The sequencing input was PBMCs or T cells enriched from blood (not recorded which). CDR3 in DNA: TGCGCCAGCAGCTTGGGGGCAGGGATATACGAGCAGTACTTC. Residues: CASSLGAGIYEQYF.